This record concerns one T cell receptor beta chain sequence. V lost 3 bases to trimming and J lost 4 bases, with 5 bases between them. The CDR3 contains 12 residues. Only in-frame clones appear in the TCRdb table, and some are missing; sequencing was by immunoSEQ multiplex PCR. The data show about 190,000 clones, around 90% seen once. This record comes from a study of control samples from healthy donors and cancer patients. The source of this sequence is a man aged 25-45 years in good health. The sample taken for sequencing was blood. This rearrangement joins TRBV12-3 or TRBV12-4 to TRBJ2-3; the D is unclear. CDR3 residues: CASSFFADTQYF. CDR3 sequence (DNA): TGTGCCAGCAGTTTTTTCGCAGATACGCAGTATTTT.